These T cell receptor beta chains were read from a single sample in a study of graft-versus-host responses after intestinal transplantation. This table comes from immunoSEQ multiplex PCR, and its TCRdb copy is limited to in-frame clones, with some not included. The repertoire holds about 110,000 clones, with more than 90% as singletons. These TCRs' antigens remain unknown. The material sequenced was unstimulated CD4+ T cells sorted from spleen or lymph node cells, taken before transplant. The source is a human donor who was the organ donor for an intestinal transplant. Each CDR3 is given with its conserved first and last residue. A D gene is named only where the DNA matches it firmly.

J: TRBJ2-7; length: 12; V: TRBV2; D: NA; CDR3: CASSELSYEQYF
J: TRBJ2-1; length: 12; V: TRBV19; D: TRBD2; CDR3: CASHLAGVEQFF
J: TRBJ1-2; length: 16; V: TRBV19; D: TRBD1; CDR3: CATARRDRGRPYGYTF
J: TRBJ1-5; length: 15; V: TRBV7-2; D: TRBD1; CDR3: CASSFWGTGNQPQHF
J: TRBJ2-7; length: 15; V: TRBV15; D: NA; CDR3: CATSRDQGSSYEQYF
J: TRBJ2-1; length: 13; V: TRBV2; D: NA; CDR3: CASSELGIYEQFF
J: TRBJ1-4; length: 15; V: TRBV5-1; D: TRBD1; CDR3: CASSLGTGVGEKLFF
J: TRBJ1-1; length: 10; V: TRBV5-6; D: NA; CDR3: CASSSLRAFF
J: TRBJ2-7; length: 15; V: TRBV5-1; D: NA; CDR3: CASSLVQAVVGEQYF
J: TRBJ2-3; length: 13; V: TRBV29-1; D: TRBD1; CDR3: CSVRDRGPDTQYF
J: TRBJ1-2; length: 16; V: TRBV28; D: TRBD1; CDR3: CASSLSGTATNYGYTF
J: TRBJ2-5; length: 12; V: TRBV28; D: NA; CDR3: CASSQGRETQYF
J: TRBJ1-5; length: 13; V: TRBV6-1; D: NA; CDR3: CASSEGAIQPQHF
J: TRBJ1-1; length: 15; V: TRBV7-9; D: NA; CDR3: CASSPTGGTNTEAFF
J: TRBJ2-2; length: 16; V: TRBV7-2; D: TRBD2; CDR3: CASSSRTSGNTGELFF
J: TRBJ2-7; length: 14; V: TRBV13; D: NA; CDR3: CASSLNRASYEQYF
J: TRBJ1-1; length: 13; V: TRBV29-1; D: NA; CDR3: CSFRGAPGTEAFF
J: TRBJ2-5; length: 12; V: TRBV5-4; D: TRBD1; CDR3: CASSDREETQYF
J: NA; length: 13; V: TRBV18; D: NA; CDR3: CASSPRWGYEQYF
J: TRBJ2-5; length: 21; V: TRBV2; D: TRBD2; CDR3: CASREAWTSGSSVQTQETQYF
J: TRBJ2-7; length: 16; V: TRBV2; D: NA; CDR3: CASSEAHVRGSYEQYF
J: TRBJ2-2; length: 13; V: TRBV4-1; D: NA; CDR3: CASSRIGTGELFF
J: TRBJ2-7; length: 15; V: TRBV4-3; D: TRBD2; CDR3: CASSQGVAGYYEQYF
J: TRBJ1-1; length: 14; V: TRBV6-6; D: NA; CDR3: CASSYDRGDTEAFF
J: TRBJ1-1; length: 15; V: TRBV5-1; D: TRBD1; CDR3: CASSPGQGAHTEAFF
J: TRBJ2-1; length: 14; V: TRBV6-6; D: TRBD1; CDR3: CASSYRTGWDEQFF
J: TRBJ1-4; length: 14; V: TRBV30; D: TRBD1; CDR3: CAWSVRGQGGKLFF
J: TRBJ2-1; length: 12; V: TRBV25-1; D: NA; CDR3: CASSEASNEQFF
J: TRBJ2-3; length: 16; V: TRBV18; D: NA; CDR3: CASSPRQSTSTDTQYF
J: TRBJ1-5; length: 15; V: TRBV28; D: NA; CDR3: CASSGRGTAHQPQHF
J: TRBJ2-1; length: 18; V: TRBV12-5; D: TRBD2; CDR3: CASGLSFRGLAAYNEQFF
J: TRBJ1-4; length: 14; V: TRBV5-1; D: NA; CDR3: CASSLGSEGEKLFF
J: TRBJ1-1; length: 14; V: TRBV4-2; D: NA; CDR3: CASSQVQAREEAFF
J: TRBJ2-3; length: 11; V: TRBV20-1; D: NA; CDR3: CSGQSTDTQYF
J: TRBJ1-2; length: 14; V: TRBV19; D: NA; CDR3: CASSIDGTGSRYTF
J: TRBJ2-1; length: 14; V: TRBV29-1; D: TRBD2; CDR3: CSAFSGIPYNEQFF
J: TRBJ1-1; length: 16; V: TRBV5-4; D: TRBD1; CDR3: CASSHPGQGWDTEAFF
J: TRBJ2-5; length: 13; V: TRBV7-9; D: NA; CDR3: CASSLLPAETQYF
J: TRBJ2-5; length: 14; V: TRBV2; D: NA; CDR3: CASISAGYQETQYF
J: TRBJ2-1; length: 14; V: TRBV7-2; D: TRBD1; CDR3: CASSLVTGQDEQFF
J: TRBJ2-1; length: 15; V: TRBV7-6; D: TRBD1; CDR3: CASSFPPPTGDEQFF
J: TRBJ1-5; length: 16; V: TRBV6-6; D: NA; CDR3: CASSVPMGQARAPQHF
J: TRBJ1-5; length: 16; V: TRBV7-2; D: TRBD1; CDR3: CASSLMQGAGDQPQHF
J: TRBJ2-7; length: 16; V: TRBV27; D: TRBD1; CDR3: CASSLSKWTGPGEQYF
J: TRBJ2-3; length: 15; V: TRBV7-2; D: NA; CDR3: CASSLRGISTDTQYF
J: TRBJ1-1; length: 14; V: TRBV11-3; D: NA; CDR3: CASSRDGMNTEAFF
J: TRBJ1-1; length: 15; V: TRBV5-1; D: TRBD1; CDR3: CASSHTGTGDTEAFF
J: TRBJ2-1; length: 14; V: TRBV5-1; D: NA; CDR3: CASSLEAGYNEQFF
J: TRBJ2-7; length: 14; V: TRBV10-2; D: NA; CDR3: CASNQSPWMFEQYF
J: TRBJ2-7; length: 15; V: TRBV5-1; D: TRBD1; CDR3: CASSFWTGGNYEQYF
J: TRBJ2-7; length: 13; V: TRBV6-1; D: NA; CDR3: CASSDHSSYEQYF